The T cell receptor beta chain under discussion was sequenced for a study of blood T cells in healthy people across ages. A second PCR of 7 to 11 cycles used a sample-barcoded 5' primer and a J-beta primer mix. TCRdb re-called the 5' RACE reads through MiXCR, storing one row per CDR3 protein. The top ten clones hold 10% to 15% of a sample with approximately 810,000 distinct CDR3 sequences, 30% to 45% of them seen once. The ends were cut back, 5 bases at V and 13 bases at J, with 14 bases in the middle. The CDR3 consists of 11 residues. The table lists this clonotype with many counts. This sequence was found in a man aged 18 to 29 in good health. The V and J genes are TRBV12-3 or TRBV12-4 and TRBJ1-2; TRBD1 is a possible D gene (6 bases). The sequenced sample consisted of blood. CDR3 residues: CASSENRVGTF. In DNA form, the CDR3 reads TGTGCCAGCAGTGAAAACAGGGTGGGCACCTTC.